This section outlines one TCR beta chain sequence together with its context. The sample belongs to a study of blood T cell repertoires in COVID-19. Study background: PBMCs, B-cell-depleted T cells, or T cells provided the cDNA or gDNA that made up the material.

Original methodology: Reference gene primer amplification yielded estimated nucleated cell counts. The repertoire was sequenced with immunoSEQ multiplex PCR; TCRdb's copy has only in-frame clones and lacks some. The DNA was the basis for D and trimming; V, J and clone size are from that table. The top ten clones hold roughly 2% of a sample with about 240,000 clones, about 83% of them seen once. Germline-derived CDR1 and CDR2 are SGHTA and FQGNSA. Trimming shortened V by 1 base and J by 0 bases, and 9 bases separated the two germline ends. This CDR3 has 15 amino acids. This TCR derives from a man aged 30 to 45 who had recovered from COVID-19. The specimen was peripheral blood. The chain couples TRBV7-2 to TRBJ1-1; TRBD1 might be the D (5 bases). The CDR3 spells CASSLGGHLNTEAFF. As DNA, the CDR3 is TGTGCCAGCAGCTTAGGTGGACACCTGAACACTGAAGCTTTCTTT.